Below, 18 T cell receptor beta chains from the same sample are listed, as sequenced in a study of shared clonotypes between healthy human individuals. The repertoire was sequenced with immunoSEQ multiplex PCR; TCRdb's copy has only in-frame clones and lacks some. The table includes more than 850,000 clones, approximately 80% detected once. The sequenced material came from memory CD4+ T cells from PBMCs. Subset defined: CD45RA-negative fraction. The receptor source for this set is a man in his late teens or twenties in good health. Some clones in this sample may be carry-over from other donors' samples.

The rearrangement links TRBV15 to TRBJ2-1, with D possibly matching TRBD1 (5 bases). Trimming removed 0 bases from V and 15 bases from J, with 15 bases in between. Germline V gene lookup returns CDR1 LNHNV and CDR2 YYDKDF (reference sequence). The CDR3 extends over 13 amino acids. CDR3 protein: CATSREGQDSLFF. Here the CDR3 DNA reads TGTGCCACCAGCAGAGAGGGGCAGGATAGTCTGTTCTTC.

The V and J genes are TRBV28 and TRBJ2-7, with a weak D call TRBD2 (7 bases). The CDR3 consists of 14 residues. Germline assignment: CDR1 MDHEN and CDR2 SYDVKM. V lost 6 bases and J 4 bases, leaving 16 bases between the germline ends. CDR3 coding DNA: TGTGCCAGCAGAAGGGGGGGAGGAACATACGAGCAGTACTTC. It translates to CASRRGGGTYEQYF. Using reference TRBV28 and TRBJ2-7 for the parts outside the CDR3, the full variable domain is DVKVTQSSRYLVKRTGEKVFLECVQDMDHENMFWYRQDPGLGLRLIYFSYDVKMKEKGDIPEGYSVSREKKERFSLILESASTNQTSMYLCASRRGGGTYEQYFGPGTRLTVT.

This clone was found a few times. The rearrangement links TRBV18 to TRBJ2-1; D is ambiguous. Germline-derived CDR1 and CDR2 are KGHSH and LQKENI. V lost 1 base, J lost 7 bases, and 11 bases lay in between. The CDR3 runs to 14 residues. CDR3 region: CASSPQSTGNEQFF. The CDR3 region has the DNA TGTGCCAGCTCACCACAATCGACGGGTAATGAGCAGTTCTTC. Together with reference TRBV18 and TRBJ2-1, the CDR3 gives the full variable domain: NAGVMQNPRHLVRRRGQEARLRCSPMKGHSHVYWYRQLPEEGLKFMVYLQKENIIDESGMPKERFSAEFPKEGPSILRIQQVVRGDSAAYFCASSPQSTGNEQFFGPGTRLTVL.

The chain's CDR3 is CASRASYEQYF. DNA for the CDR3: TGCGCCAGCAGGGCCTCCTACGAGCAGTACTTC. The rearrangement uses TRBV5-1 and TRBJ2-7; D call uncertain. V lost 5 bases to trimming and J lost 0 bases, with 3 bases between them. The CDR3 runs to 11 residues. Germline loops: CDR1 SGHRS, CDR2 YFSETQ.

The chain links TRBV18 to TRBJ2-3; D gene uncertain. With 5 bases removed from V and 2 bases from J, the gap between germline ends came to 17 bases. From germline, CDR1 is KGHSH and CDR2 LQKENI. The CDR3 length is 16 residues. CDR3 sequence (DNA): TGTGCCAGCTCATCGCCCGCGAGCGAGAACACAGATACGCAGTATTTT. It translates to CASSSPASENTDTQYF.

This chain uses TRBV19 with TRBJ1-2; D perhaps matches TRBD1 (6 bases). Germline CDR1 is LNHDA and CDR2 is SQIVND (reference sequence). Trimming took off 4 bases at V and 6 bases at J, with 12 bases between the two ends. This CDR3 spans 13 amino acids. The DNA for the CDR3 is TGTGCCAGTAGTAACTGGGACACTGATGGCTACACCTTC. Translating gives CASSNWDTDGYTF.

The chain has TRBV6-5 and TRBJ2-7; D remains ambiguous. From germline, CDR1 is MNHEY and CDR2 SVGAGI. There are 11 residues in the CDR3. V lost 8 bases, J lost 6 bases, and 11 bases lay in between. CDR3 nucleotides: TGTGCCAGCGAAATTCATCTCGAGCAGTACTTC. Amino acid sequence: CASEIHLEQYF.

The J gene is TRBJ2-1, the V gene TRBV5-6, with 8 bases fitting TRBD2. The CDR3 sequence is 16 residues long. V was pared by 0 bases and J by 6 bases, with 8 bases of the junction left unmatched. CDR1 and CDR2 (germline): SGHDT, YYEEEE. This chain's CDR3 is CASSLVPGGRINEQFF. The CDR3 DNA sequence: TGTGCCAGCAGCTTGGTACCGGGAGGGCGTATCAATGAGCAGTTCTTC.

The chain carries TRBV19 and TRBJ2-2; 11 bases agree with TRBD2. The germline CDR1 and CDR2 sequences are LNHDA and SQIVND (reference sequence). Trimming took 4 bases from V and 5 from J; bases not matched to a gene: 12. The CDR3 runs 18 residues. Here the CDR3 reads CASSRSLAGGVGTGELFF. In DNA, the CDR3 is TGTGCCAGTAGTAGGTCCCTAGCGGGAGGTGTTGGGACCGGGGAGCTGTTTTTT.

The chain carries TRBV7-9 and TRBJ2-1; 10 bases are a match to TRBD2. The V gene end was trimmed by 5 bases and the J gene end by 7 bases; junction bases not matched to a gene: 17. Germline V gene sequence: CDR1 SEHNR, CDR2 FQNEAQ (reference sequence). The CDR3 contains 18 residues. CDR3 sequence (DNA): TGTGCCAGCAGCCCATACGGGGATAGCGGGAGGAGTAGGAATGAGCAGTTCTTC. Its protein product is CASSPYGDSGRSRNEQFF.

CDR3 nucleotides: TGCGCCAGCAGCTTGGCCAAATCCCGGGTGACGACAGATATTAAAGAGACCCAGTACTTC. Encoded protein: CASSLAKSRVTTDIKETQYF. The genes are TRBV5-1 and TRBJ2-5, with a weak D call TRBD1 (5 bases). Germline lookup yields CDR1 SGHRS and CDR2 YFSETQ. The V end lost 0 bases, the J end lost 3 bases, and 27 bases lay between the germline ends. This CDR3 is built from 20 residues. The variable domain in full, completed from reference TRBV5-1 and TRBJ2-5, reads KAGVTQTPRYLIKTRGQQVTLSCSPISGHRSVSWYQQTPGQGLQFLFEYFSETQRNKGNFPGRFSGRQFSNSRSEMNVSTLELGDSALYLCASSLAKSRVTTDIKETQYFGPGTRLLVL.

The V call is TRBV28, the J call TRBJ2-1; D is perhaps TRBD2 (6 bases). The CDR3 is 14 residues long. CDR1 and CDR2 (germline): MDHEN, SYDVKM. V lost 8 bases and J 2 bases, leaving 13 bases between the germline ends. The CDR3 loop is CASGWEAAYNEQFF. In DNA, the CDR3 is TGTGCCAGCGGGTGGGAGGCAGCCTACAATGAGCAGTTCTTC.

This clone was seen more than once but under ten times. The CDR3 region has the DNA TGTGCCAGCATTCCCCCGGGGCCTACCGGAAACACCATATATTTT. Translating it yields CASIPPGPTGNTIYF. The chain employs TRBV28 and TRBJ1-3; a weak D match, TRBD1 (5 bases). CDR1 and CDR2 (germline): MDHEN, SYDVKM. Trimming stripped 7 bases from V and 4 bases from J, with 17 bases between. This CDR3 spans 15 amino acids.

The CDR3 is CASSLDQGHQPQHF. CDR3 in DNA: TGTGCCAGCAGCTTAGATCAGGGCCATCAGCCCCAGCATTTT. V usage is TRBV7-2 and J usage is TRBJ1-5; maybe TRBD1 (5 bases). Germline V gene lookup returns CDR1 SGHTA and CDR2 FQGNSA. The CDR3 is 14 residues long. Trimming left V 1 base short and J 5 bases short, with 9 bases between.

This clone was counted ten times or more. The same CDR3 arises from other DNA sequences in this sample as well. CDR3 nucleotide sequence: TGCGCCAGCAGCTTGGAGGCCGAGCAGTACTTC. This translates into CASSLEAEQYF. The genes are TRBV5-1 and TRBJ2-7; D is unclear. Germline V gene data show CDR1 as SGHRS and CDR2 as YFSETQ. CDR3 size: 11 residues. With 0 bases removed from V and 6 bases from J, the gap between germline ends came to 4 bases. Using reference TRBV5-1 and TRBJ2-7 for the parts outside the CDR3, the full variable domain is KAGVTQTPRYLIKTRGQQVTLSCSPISGHRSVSWYQQTPGQGLQFLFEYFSETQRNKGNFPGRFSGRQFSNSRSEMNVSTLELGDSALYLCASSLEAEQYFGPGTRLTVT.

The V and J genes are TRBV4-3 and TRBJ2-7; 7 nucleotides agree with TRBD1. Trimming cost V 1 base and J 2 bases; bases outside gene matches: 5. The CDR3 has 15 amino acids. Germline V gene lookup returns CDR1 LGHNA and CDR2 YSLEER. The CDR3 sequence: CASSQGLDRPYEQYF. CDR3 sequence (DNA): TGCGCCAGCAGCCAAGGGTTGGACAGGCCCTACGAGCAGTACTTC.

This clone was picked up one time. The chain is built from TRBV6-6 and TRBJ1-2, with 7 bases that match TRBD1. Germline V gene sequence: CDR1 MNHNY, CDR2 SVGAGI (reference sequence). J lost 5 bases, V lost 10 bases, and 13 bases had no gene match. The CDR3 is 14 residues long. The CDR3 DNA reads TGTGCCACCCAAAATACAGACAGGGATTATGGCTACACCTTC. Encoded protein: CATQNTDRDYGYTF.

In nucleotides, the CDR3 is TGTGCCAGCAGCCCCGGTCCAGGGGTGAAACTGTTTTTT. Its protein is CASSPGPGVKLFF. J is TRBJ1-4 and V is TRBV5-8; possible D gene TRBD1, 6 bases. V was pared by 4 bases and J by 11 bases, with 15 bases between. This CDR3 contains 13 residues. Germline CDR1 reads SGHTS; CDR2 reads YDEGEE. The whole variable domain, filled in from reference TRBV5-8 and TRBJ1-4, reads EAGVTQSPTHLIKTRGQQATLRCSPISGHTSVYWYQQALGLGLQFLLWYDEGEERNRGNFPPRFSGRQFPNYSSELNVNALELEDSALYLCASSPGPGVKLFFGSGTQLSVL.